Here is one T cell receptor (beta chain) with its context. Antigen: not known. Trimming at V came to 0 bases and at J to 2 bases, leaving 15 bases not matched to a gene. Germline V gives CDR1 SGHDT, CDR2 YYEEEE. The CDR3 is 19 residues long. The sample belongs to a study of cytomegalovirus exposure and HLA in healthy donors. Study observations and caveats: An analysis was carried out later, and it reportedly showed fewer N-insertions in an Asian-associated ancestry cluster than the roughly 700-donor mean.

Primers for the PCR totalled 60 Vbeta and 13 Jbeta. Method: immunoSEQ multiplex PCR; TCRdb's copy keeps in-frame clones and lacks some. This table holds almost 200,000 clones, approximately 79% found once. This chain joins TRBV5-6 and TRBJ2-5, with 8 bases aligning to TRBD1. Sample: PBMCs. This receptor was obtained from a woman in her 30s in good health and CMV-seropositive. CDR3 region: CASSLGGQATIVRQETQYF. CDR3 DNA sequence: TGTGCCAGCAGCTTGGGGGGACAGGCTACGATAGTTCGACAAGAGACCCAGTACTTC.